This T cell receptor (beta chain) was sequenced for a study of T cell repertoires in cytomegalovirus infection. Study-wide context: Indications of both CMV infection and matching HLA type were provided by public TCR beta signatures. Study conclusions and caveats: Adding up the frequency of public TCR beta families identified people who carried CMV plus the relevant HLA.

TCRdb independently ran MiXCR on the reads; one entry per CDR3 protein. The data contain 900,000 to 950,000 distinct CDR3 sequences, around 29% of them seen just once; the ten biggest clones take up about an eighth. Notes on this clonotype: Its specificity is not known.

V lost 6 bases to trimming and J lost 2 bases, with 13 bases between them. The CDR3 is made up of 14 amino acids. Germline CDR1 is KGHSH and CDR2 is LQKENI. The rearrangement joins TRBV18 to TRBJ2-5; D is perhaps TRBD2 (5 bases). The TCR sequence derives from a human donor in good health (CMV status not recorded). Some clones in this sample may be carry-over from other donors' samples. The sample was cultured CD8+ T cells from PBMCs, taken from culture after CMV antigen stimulation. The CDR3 sequence is CASSGGGWQETQYF. In DNA form, the CDR3 reads TGTGCCAGCTCCGGAGGAGGTTGGCAAGAGACCCAGTACTTC.